These T cell receptor beta chains were read from a single sample in a study of cytomegalovirus exposure and HLA in healthy donors. Profiled with immunoSEQ multiplex PCR; TCRdb holds only in-frame clones, not every one. The table shows about 92,000 clones, with 70% to 90% occurring only once. The sequencing sample was made of PBMCs. Every receptor here comes from a man younger than 35 in good health and CMV-seronegative. CDR3s include the opening cysteine and the closing phenylalanine or tryptophan. Fields, in order: D gene, V gene, clone size, J gene, CDR3 DNA, CDR3 protein. The D gene is left open where the match is weak. A row's size may be missing; if present it is once, few, many or a size class.

D: -; V: TRBV15; size: -; J: TRBJ2-3; DNA: TGTGCCAGCGCCCTTGGAGATACGCAGTATTTT; CDR3: CASALGDTQYF
D: -; V: TRBV9; size: -; J: TRBJ2-1; DNA: TGTGCCAGCACCGTGCAGTCCCTCTCCTACAATGAGCAGTTCTTC; CDR3: CASTVQSLSYNEQFF
D: TRBD1; V: TRBV5-1; size: -; J: TRBJ2-5; DNA: TGCGCCAGCAGTACAGGGGCAGGCCAAGAGACCCAGTACTTC; CDR3: CASSTGAGQETQYF
D: -; V: TRBV9; size: once; J: TRBJ1-4; DNA: TGTGCCAGCAGCCAAAGCGGGAGATCGGATGATGAAAAACTGTTTTTT; CDR3: CASSQSGRSDDEKLFF
D: -; V: TRBV11-2; size: -; J: TRBJ1-4; DNA: TGTGCCAGCAGCTCCCGGTCCGGTGAAAAACTGTTTTTT; CDR3: CASSSRSGEKLFF
D: -; V: TRBV7-7; size: -; J: TRBJ1-1; DNA: TGTGCCAGCAGCTCATCCCAGGGGACTGAAGCTTTCTTT; CDR3: CASSSSQGTEAFF
D: TRBD2; V: TRBV6-4; size: -; J: TRBJ2-5; DNA: TGTGCCAGCAGTGAAGGCGGGGGAGCGCAAGAGACCCAGTACTTC; CDR3: CASSEGGGAQETQYF
D: TRBD2; V: TRBV6-4; size: -; J: TRBJ2-3; DNA: TGTGCCAGCAGTAGTAGCGGGGGGACAGATACGCAGTATTTT; CDR3: CASSSSGGTDTQYF
D: TRBD1; V: TRBV7-9; size: -; J: TRBJ1-1; DNA: TGTTCCAGCAGACCAGGGGGCACTGAAGCTTTCTTT; CDR3: CSSRPGGTEAFF
D: TRBD1; V: TRBV5-1; size: -; J: TRBJ1-2; DNA: TGCGCCAGCAGCAGACAGGGCGATGGCTACACCTTC; CDR3: CASSRQGDGYTF
D: -; V: TRBV7-8; size: -; J: TRBJ1-1; DNA: TGTGCCAGCAGCCGTCCCGTTTTGGAAGCTTTCTTT; CDR3: CASSRPVLEAFF
D: TRBD1; V: TRBV11-1; size: once; J: TRBJ2-5; DNA: TGTGCCAGCAGCAAAGCCCGACAGGGGGCTAGTCAAGAGACCCAGTACTTC; CDR3: CASSKARQGASQETQYF
D: TRBD2; V: TRBV7-9; size: -; J: TRBJ2-2; DNA: TGTGCCATTTCGGGGGGGCCGGTCGGGGAGCTGTTTTTT; CDR3: CAISGGPVGELFF
D: -; V: TRBV4-1; size: few; J: TRBJ1-5; DNA: TGCGCCAGCAGCCAGGAACAGGGAGCGGGCAATCAGCCCCAGCATTTT; CDR3: CASSQEQGAGNQPQHF
D: -; V: TRBV4-1; size: -; J: TRBJ2-3; DNA: TGCGCCAGCAGCCAAGATGGGCTAGCTTGGGATACGCAGTATTTT; CDR3: CASSQDGLAWDTQYF
D: -; V: TRBV27; size: -; J: TRBJ2-2; DNA: TGTGCCAGCAGTTTGTTAGGGGTTGGGGTCACCGGGGAGCTGTTTTTT; CDR3: CASSLLGVGVTGELFF
D: -; V: TRBV29-1; size: few; J: TRBJ2-2; DNA: TGCAGCCTTAGGACAGCGAACACCGGGGAGCTGTTTTTT; CDR3: CSLRTANTGELFF
D: -; V: TRBV5-1; size: few; J: TRBJ1-2; DNA: TGCGCCAGCAGCTTGGAACAGAATGGCTACACCTTC; CDR3: CASSLEQNGYTF
D: TRBD2; V: TRBV6-1; size: -; J: TRBJ2-3; DNA: TGTGCCAGCAGTGTTTATCTCGGGGGGGCCGACGCAGATACGCAGTATTTT; CDR3: CASSVYLGGADADTQYF
D: -; V: TRBV14; size: -; J: TRBJ1-1; DNA: TGTGCCAGCAGCCACAAAGAGGCCCGGTCGGCCGAAGCTTCCTTT; CDR3: CASSHKEARSAEASF
D: -; V: TRBV11-2; size: -; J: TRBJ2-3; DNA: TGTGCCAGCAGCTCAATGAGATTCTTTAGCACAGATACGCAGTATTTT; CDR3: CASSSMRFFSTDTQYF
D: TRBD2; V: TRBV9; size: -; J: TRBJ2-7; DNA: TGTGCCAGCAGCGTTGGGGGGGGAGAGCAGTACTTC; CDR3: CASSVGGGEQYF
D: TRBD2; V: TRBV5-1; size: -; J: TRBJ2-7; DNA: TGCGCCAGCAGCTCCACCGGGACTAGCTTCTACGAGCAGTACTTC; CDR3: CASSSTGTSFYEQYF
D: TRBD1; V: TRBV7-6; size: -; J: TRBJ2-5; DNA: TGTGCCAGCAGCCCAGGGGGGACAGGGCGAGCAGAGACCCAGTACTTC; CDR3: CASSPGGTGRAETQYF
D: -; V: TRBV29-1; size: -; J: TRBJ1-2; DNA: TGCAGCGTTGAAGATGAGGGAGGAAAAGGAGATGGCTACACCTTC; CDR3: CSVEDEGGKGDGYTF
D: TRBD1; V: TRBV10-2; size: few; J: TRBJ2-1; DNA: TGCGCCAGCAGTGAGTCGGGGGGACAGGGGGGCAATGAGCAGTTCTTC; CDR3: CASSESGGQGGNEQFF
D: -; V: TRBV7-3; size: once; J: TRBJ1-2; DNA: TGTGCCAGCCATTCCACAGGCTTAGCTAACTATGGCTACACCTTC; CDR3: CASHSTGLANYGYTF
D: -; V: TRBV14; size: -; J: TRBJ2-7; DNA: TGTGCCAGCAGCCAAGAGTACGGGTGGGGGCTCGAAACCTACGAGCAGTACTTC; CDR3: CASSQEYGWGLETYEQYF
D: TRBD2; V: TRBV18; size: -; J: TRBJ2-1; DNA: TGTGCCAGCTCACCTGGGACTAGCGGTTACAATGAGCAGTTCTTC; CDR3: CASSPGTSGYNEQFF
D: -; V: TRBV7-6; size: -; J: TRBJ2-5; DNA: TGTGCTAGCAGCCAAGGGCCCAGCGGCATCCAAGAGACCCAGTACTTC; CDR3: CASSQGPSGIQETQYF
D: -; V: TRBV5-1; size: -; J: TRBJ2-5; DNA: TGCGCCAGCAGCTTCTCAGGGGAAAGGGAGACCCAGTACTTC; CDR3: CASSFSGERETQYF
D: TRBD2; V: TRBV2; size: -; J: TRBJ2-1; DNA: TGTGCCAGCAGAGACGGGACTAGCGGGGGTTCCAATGAGCAGTTCTTC; CDR3: CASRDGTSGGSNEQFF
D: -; V: TRBV5-6; size: -; J: TRBJ2-5; DNA: TGTGCCAGCACGGGGGTAAGAGAAGAGACCCAGTACTTC; CDR3: CASTGVREETQYF
D: -; V: TRBV11-2; size: -; J: TRBJ1-4; DNA: TGTGCCAGCAGCCCTCACAGGACAACTAATGAAAAACTGTTTTTT; CDR3: CASSPHRTTNEKLFF
D: TRBD2; V: TRBV5-1; size: once; J: TRBJ2-7; DNA: TGCGCCAGCAGCTTAACTAGCGGGGGGGCCGGTCGTCGCGAGCAGTACTTC; CDR3: CASSLTSGGAGRREQYF
D: TRBD2; V: TRBV11-2; size: once; J: TRBJ2-3; DNA: TGTGCCAGCAGCTACCTCGGAGCGGGAGACGGCACAGATACGCAGTATTTT; CDR3: CASSYLGAGDGTDTQYF
D: -; V: TRBV9; size: few; J: TRBJ2-7; DNA: TGTGCCAGCAGCGTTGGAGGGGGGGACTCCTACGAGCAGTACTTC; CDR3: CASSVGGGDSYEQYF
D: -; V: TRBV4-2; size: -; J: TRBJ2-4; DNA: TGTGCCAGCAGCCACCTAGCCAAAAACATTCAGTACTTC; CDR3: CASSHLAKNIQYF
D: TRBD1; V: TRBV12-5; size: -; J: TRBJ2-5; DNA: TGTGCTAGTGGTTTAAGTTGGGGACAGGGAGACGAGACCCAGTACTTC; CDR3: CASGLSWGQGDETQYF
D: TRBD2; V: TRBV28; size: -; J: TRBJ2-5; DNA: TGTGCCAGCAGTTTACGACTAGCGGGGGTTGAGACCCAGTACTTC; CDR3: CASSLRLAGVETQYF
D: TRBD1; V: TRBV7-8; size: -; J: TRBJ1-2; DNA: TGTGCCAGCAGCTTAGGACAGGGGGCCTATGGCTACACCTTC; CDR3: CASSLGQGAYGYTF
D: TRBD2; V: TRBV11-3; size: -; J: TRBJ2-3; DNA: TGTGCCAGCAGCCCCGGATTAGCGGGGGCTGAGGATACGCAGTATTTT; CDR3: CASSPGLAGAEDTQYF
D: -; V: TRBV6-4; size: -; J: TRBJ2-3; DNA: TGTGCCAGCAGTGACTCGAAGGGGACTAGCACAGATACGCAGTATTTT; CDR3: CASSDSKGTSTDTQYF
D: TRBD2; V: TRBV11-2; size: -; J: TRBJ2-3; DNA: TGTGCCAGCAGCTTCGGGGGGGCAGGCACAGATACGCAGTATTTT; CDR3: CASSFGGAGTDTQYF
D: -; V: TRBV9; size: -; J: TRBJ2-1; DNA: TGTGCCAGCACAAGGACCGCGGGGGCGCGTATCAATGAGCAGTTCTTC; CDR3: CASTRTAGARINEQFF
D: TRBD1; V: TRBV4-1; size: -; J: TRBJ2-7; DNA: TGCGCCAGCAGCCAAGATTTTGGGACAGCCGCCGGTTACGAGCAGTACTTC; CDR3: CASSQDFGTAAGYEQYF
D: TRBD1; V: TRBV28; size: few; J: TRBJ1-4; DNA: TGTGCCAGCAGTTTATCTAAGGACAGGGCAACAGCTAATGAAAAACTGTTTTTT; CDR3: CASSLSKDRATANEKLFF
D: -; V: TRBV6-6; size: few; J: TRBJ2-3; DNA: TGTGCCAGCAATAGCGCCCTACTCAGCACAGATACGCAGTATTTT; CDR3: CASNSALLSTDTQYF
D: -; V: TRBV9; size: -; J: TRBJ1-6; DNA: TGTGCCAGCAGCCCCCAGGGGTCGTCAATAAATTCACCCCTCCACTTT; CDR3: CASSPQGSSINSPLHF
D: -; V: TRBV10-3; size: -; J: TRBJ2-3; DNA: TGTGCCATCAGTGGGCCGGGACAAAAGCTCTCCGATACGCAGTATTTT; CDR3: CAISGPGQKLSDTQYF
D: -; V: TRBV11-3; size: -; J: TRBJ2-3; DNA: TGTGCCAGCAGCCACAGGACAGTCTATGCACCAGATACGCAGTATTTT; CDR3: CASSHRTVYAPDTQYF